A single sample gave rise to the 16 T cell receptor beta chains below, sequenced in a study of CD8+ T cells in alopecia areata. Markers used for sorting pooled cutaneous lymph node cells were CD4, CD8alpha, NKG2D, NKG2ACE and others. Extracted RNA was reverse transcribed, and the resulting cDNA served as sequencing template. TCRdb keeps only in-frame clones here, not all; method: immunoSEQ multiplex PCR. The sample is made up of over 250,000 clones, none counted only once. Source material: CD4+ T cells sorted from a lymph node. These TCRs come from a C3H/HeJ mouse with alopecia areata. The mouse strain carries the MHC haplotype H2-k.

This clone was counted between two and nine times. Germline and genes: mouse. This chain's CDR3 is CASSLLWGGGAETLYF. CDR3 DNA (partial): TGTGCCAGCAGCCTCCTCTGGGGGGGCGGTGCAGAA. The rearrangement links TRBV5 to TRBJ2-3; 10 bases are shared with TRBD2. The CDR3 goes on 4 residues after the read ends, and that part is filled in from the germline J gene. V lost 4 bases, J lost 1 base, and 5 bases stayed unmatched. This CDR3 comprises 16 residues. From germline, CDR1 is LGHNA and CDR2 YNLKQL (reference sequence).

With respect to this clone: Any gene name here is a mouse gene name. From the germline J gene comes the end of the CDR3, since the read stops 4 residues before it. The V gene is TRBV13-3, the J gene TRBJ2-4, with D maybe TRBD2 (5 bases). Germline CDR1 is NNHDY and CDR2 is SYVADS. The length of the CDR3 is 13 residues. CDR3 DNA (partial): TGTGCCAGCAGTGATACTGGCAAAAAC. Translation gives CASSDTGKN. The full CDR3 reads CASSDTGKNTLYF.

This clone occurred a few times. Germline and genes: mouse. The read falls 4 residues short of the CDR3 end, and the missing part is taken from the germline J gene. The V gene is TRBV19, the J gene TRBJ2-5; 8 bases are a match to TRBD2. Unmatched junction bases numbered 5, after V lost 4 bases and J lost 1 base. The CDR3 is 15 residues long. Germline V gene data show CDR1 as FNHDT and CDR2 as SITEND (reference sequence). CDR3 sequence reads: CASSDPTGDQDTQYF. The sequenced part of the CDR3 DNA is TGTGCCAGCAGTGACCCGACTGGGGACCAAGAC.

Concerning this clone: Genes and germline are mouse. The read ends 4 residues before the CDR3 terminus; that terminus is restored from the germline J gene. V usage is TRBV31 and J usage is TRBJ2-4; 7 nucleotides line up with TRBD2. Trimming at V came to 3 bases and at J to 0 bases, leaving 0 bases not matched to a gene. The CDR3 sequence is 13 residues long. Germline CDR1 reads GKSSPN; CDR2 reads SITVG. CDR3 sequence: CAWRGGSQNTLYF. The sequenced part of the CDR3 DNA is TGTGCCTGGAGGGGGGGGAGTCAAAAC.

This clone was detected ten times or more. Here the gene names and germline are mouse. Coverage ceases 4 residues before the CDR3 finishes, and the germline J gene fills in the end. The V and J genes are TRBV13-1 and TRBJ1-2, with 9 bases aligning to TRBD1. J lost 0 bases, V lost 0 bases, and 6 bases had no gene match. Germline V gene lookup returns CDR1 NSHNY and CDR2 SYGAGN. The CDR3 is 17 residues long. Partial CDR3 DNA: TGTGCCAGCAGTGATGCGGGGGGACAGGGTGCAAACTCC. Protein product: CASSDAGGQGANS. The whole CDR3 reads CASSDAGGQGANSDYTF.

Worth noting for this clone: With a much larger clone just one base away, this may be a read error. Gene names denote mouse genes. The read is 3 residues too short to cover the CDR3 end, so that end is filled in from the germline J gene. The same CDR3 can be traced to other DNA sequences in this sample. This rearrangement joins TRBV13-3 to TRBJ1-6; D not resolved. TRBJ1-6 qualifies as an ORF whose function is uncertain. The CDR3 spans 13 residues. V shed 0 bases and J shed 7 bases, with 5 bases lying between them. CDR1 and CDR2 (germline): NNHDY, SYVADS. The CDR3 bases that were read are TGTGCCAGCAGTGATGCAGAAAATTCGCCC. This encodes CASSDAENSP. The complete CDR3 protein is CASSDAENSPLYF.

Turning to this clone: The germline and genes are mouse ones. The sequenced fragment ends 4 residues before the CDR3 boundary, so the rest is inferred from the germline J gene. J is TRBJ2-2 and V is TRBV19; D is perhaps TRBD2 (7 bases). Deletions cut 2 bases from V and 6 bases from J, with 11 bases between. CDR3 length: 14 residues. CDR1 is FNHDT, CDR2 SITEND, per germline (reference sequence). The CDR3 here is CASSISGGAGQLYF. The sequenced CDR3 bases are TGTGCCAGCAGTATCTCTGGGGGCGCCGGG.

With respect to this clone: This may be a read error: a much more frequent sequence differs by one nucleotide. Gene names and germline match the mouse. This chain's CDR3 is CASSGQGASAETLYF. The DNA read from the CDR3 is TGTGCCAGCAGTGGACAGGGGGCTAGTGCAGAA. The chain combines TRBV13-3 with TRBJ2-3; 10 nucleotides match TRBD1. The read is 4 residues too short to cover the CDR3 end, so that end is filled in from the germline J gene. V shed 3 bases, J shed 0 bases, and the junction held 1 base outside the gene matches. The CDR3 runs 15 residues. The germline CDR1 and CDR2 sequences are NNHDY and SYVADS.

This clone was seen a few times. Gene names and germline refer to mouse. Coverage ceases 4 residues before the CDR3 finishes, and the germline J gene fills in the end. This sample includes further DNA sequences coding for the same CDR3. V and J are TRBV13-2 and TRBJ1-2; D might be TRBD1 (5 bases). The CDR3 length is 12 residues. CDR1 is NNHNN, CDR2 SYGAGS, per germline (reference sequence). V dropped 2 bases and J dropped 3 bases, with 5 bases sitting between them. CDR3 protein: CASGDRDSDYTF. The sequenced CDR3 bases are TGTGCCAGCGGTGACAGGGACTCC.

This clone came up a few times. Gene and germline names: mouse. CDR3 amino acids: CASCLRGQDTQYF. The sequenced CDR3 bases are TGTGCCAGCTGCCTCAGGGGGCAAGAC. V is TRBV19 and J is TRBJ2-5, with 7 bases fitting TRBD1. The missing CDR3 end, 4 residues past where the read stops, is filled in from the germline J gene. V lost 7 bases, J lost 3 bases, and 5 bases stayed unmatched. Germline CDR1 is FNHDT and CDR2 is SITEND (reference sequence). CDR3 length equals 13 residues.

About this clone itself: All gene names here are mouse names. Read data end 4 residues before the CDR3 end; the end is taken from the germline J gene. The V call is TRBV19, the J call TRBJ2-1, with 10 bases that match TRBD1. The CDR3 covers 12 residues. J was trimmed by 4 bases and V by 9 bases; bases with no gene match: 1. Germline V gene lookup returns CDR1 FNHDT and CDR2 SITEND (reference sequence). CDR3: CATGQGYAEQFF. The CDR3 DNA, read in part, is TGTGCCACGGGACAGGGGTATGCT.

A note on this clone: This clone may be a read error of a much larger clone one base away. Mouse germline and gene names are used. The read ends 4 residues before the CDR3 terminus; that terminus is restored from the germline J gene. Distinct nucleotide sequences in the sample also encode this CDR3. The chain has TRBV1 and TRBJ2-2; 8 bases fit TRBD1. The V and J ends lost 4 bases and 1 base, in that order; junction bases with no gene match: 2. The CDR3 has 15 residues. In germline, CDR1 is NSQYPW, CDR2 LRSPGD (reference sequence). The CDR3 region is CTCSGTGRNTGQLYF. CDR3 DNA, as far as it was read: TGCACCTGCAGTGGGACAGGGAGAAACACCGGG.

Concerning this clone: Gene names and germline refer to mouse. The sequenced CDR3 bases are TGTGCCAGCAGTCCCGAACGACAGGGCAACTCC. This gives the protein CASSPERQGNS. The complete CDR3 protein is CASSPERQGNSDYTF. The V call is TRBV15, the J call TRBJ1-2, with TRBD1 matching 7 bases. The CDR3 goes on 4 residues after the read ends, and that part is filled in from the germline J gene. CDR3 length: 15 residues. Unmatched junction bases numbered 8, after V lost 5 bases and J lost 2 bases. Germline-derived CDR1 and CDR2 are SGHND and FRSKSL.

There are a few counts of this clone. Any gene name here is a mouse gene name. The read stops 4 residues short of the end of the CDR3; the missing end is completed from the germline J gene. The rearrangement uses TRBV13-3 and TRBJ2-1; D is undetermined. The germline V gene encodes CDR1 NNHDY and CDR2 SYVADS. This CDR3 has 14 amino acids. V was clipped by 1 base and J by 0 bases, with 5 bases between them. CDR3 loop: CASSDHNNYAEQFF. The sequenced CDR3 bases are TGTGCCAGCAGTGATCACAATAACTATGCT.

A remark on this clone: Any gene name here is a mouse gene name. The read falls 4 residues short of the CDR3 end, and the missing part is taken from the germline J gene. The sample has other DNA sequences that encode this CDR3 too. The chain carries TRBV13-3 and TRBJ2-7, with a tentative D call TRBD1 (5 bases). This CDR3 has 13 amino acids. Germline CDR1 is NNHDY and CDR2 is SYVADS. The CDR3 bases that were read are TGTGCCAGCAGTCCTGACAGAAAATAT. Residues: CASSPDRKY. The full CDR3 reads CASSPDRKYEQYF.

For this clone: Given a much more abundant clone one base away, this may be a read error. The listed genes are named as in mouse. The read halts 4 residues ahead of the CDR3 end, with the missing end drawn from the germline J gene. The V and J genes are TRBV19 and TRBJ1-2; TRBD1 aligns across 7 bases. CDR3 length: 12 amino acids. Per germline, CDR1 FNHDT and CDR2 SITEND (reference sequence). The CDR3 reads CASSDDRDDYTF. The DNA read from the CDR3 is TGTGCCAGCAGTGATGACAGGGAC.